One and the same sample provided the 30 T cell receptor beta chains below, sequenced in a study of T cells in Graves' hyperthyroidism and ophthalmopathy. Amplification targeted TCR beta CDR3 regions from RNA transcripts. The HTBI primer set served for first-round RT-PCR of the TCR CDR3. MiXCR was run by TCRdb on the multiplex PCR reads, yielding one entry per CDR3 protein. Of over 300,000 distinct CDR3 sequences in the sample, approximately 15% were seen once. The specimen sequenced was blood. The receptor set was obtained from a woman in her sixties or seventies with Graves' hyperthyroidism.

With regard to this clonotype: The CDR3 carries no conserved terminal phenylalanine or tryptophan, so it likely arises from a read error. V gene TRBV18 combines with J gene TRBJ2-5; no clear D. This CDR3 contains 13 residues. CDR1 KGHSH and CDR2 LQKENI come from the germline V gene. V gave up 0 bases and J gave up 2 bases, with 4 bases separating them. The CDR3 coding sequence is TGTGCCAGCTCACCACCAGGGCAAGAGACCCAGTACCTC. Amino acids: CASSPPGQETQYL.

This clonotype has more than one count but fewer than ten. The J gene is TRBJ2-7, the V gene TRBV7-2; D is undetermined. CDR1 SGHTA and CDR2 FQGNSA come from the germline V gene. The V end lost 2 bases, the J end lost 0 bases, and 5 bases lay between the germline ends. This CDR3 is 13 amino acids long. CDR3 loop: CASSLHRSYEQYF. The CDR3 nucleotides read TGTGCCAGCAGCTTACATCGCTCCTACGAGCAGTACTTC.

The sample holds a few counts of this clonotype. The CDR3 loop reads CASSLEGGTYEQYF. CDR3 sequence (DNA): TGTGCCAGCAGTTTGGAGGGGGGCACCTACGAGCAGTACTTC. This chain joins TRBV27 and TRBJ2-7; the D gene could be TRBD1 or TRBD2 (6 bases each). This CDR3 region has 14 residues. The germline gives CDR1 MNHEY, CDR2 SMNVEV (reference sequence). The ends were cut back, 3 bases at V and 2 bases at J, with 11 bases in the middle.

This clonotype showed up many times. The chain joins TRBV2 to TRBJ1-2; unclear D gene. Trimming pared 2 bases from V and 7 bases from J, leaving 11 bases between. This CDR3 is built from 13 residues. Germline assignment: CDR1 SNHLY and CDR2 FYNNEI. The chain's CDR3 is CASSEMDKGGYTF. The CDR3, as DNA: TGTGCCAGCAGTGAAATGGATAAGGGTGGCTACACCTTC.

The rearrangement uses TRBV5-5 and TRBJ2-5; D remains unclear. V dropped 0 bases and J dropped 5 bases, with 11 bases sitting between them. Germline loops: CDR1 SGHKS, CDR2 YYEKEE (reference sequence). This CDR3 is built from 14 residues. The CDR3 region is CASSLGPLEETQYF. Here the CDR3 DNA reads TGTGCCAGCAGCTTGGGGCCCCTCGAGGAGACCCAGTACTTC.

The table lists this clonotype with a few counts. The chain joins TRBV20-1 to TRBJ2-2; D possibly corresponds to TRBD2 (5 bases). In germline, CDR1 is DFQATT, CDR2 SNEGSKA (reference sequence). The CDR3 contains 14 residues. The ends were cut back, 0 bases at V and 7 bases at J, with 12 bases in the middle. The CDR3 DNA follows: TGCAGTGCTAGAGACTTACGGGGTCTCGGGGAGCTGTTTTTT. Amino acids: CSARDLRGLGELFF.

Many counts were recorded for this clonotype. The rearrangement uses TRBV3-1 and TRBJ2-7; no clear D. Trimming pared 0 bases from V and 2 bases from J, leaving 8 bases between. The CDR3 is made up of 14 amino acids. CDR1 is LGHDT and CDR2 is YNNKEL in the germline V gene (reference sequence). The CDR3, as DNA: TGTGCCAGCAGCCAAGACTACGGACCCTACGAGCAGTACTTC. Encoded protein: CASSQDYGPYEQYF.

This clonotype was observed at least ten times. This chain uses TRBV5-1 with TRBJ2-1, with TRBD2 identical over 8 bases. Germline V gives CDR1 SGHRS, CDR2 YFSETQ. With 4 bases clipped from V and 3 bases from J, the junction kept 3 bases outside the gene matches. The CDR3 runs to 14 residues. The CDR3 is CASSGTRSYNEQFF. In nucleotides, the CDR3 is TGCGCCAGCAGCGGGACTAGAAGCTACAATGAGCAGTTCTTC.

The chain recombines TRBV12-3 or TRBV12-4 with TRBJ2-5, with 11 positions matching TRBD1. With the DNA end fitting TRBJ2-1 better, the J assignment may be wrong. There are 15 residues in the CDR3. The CDR3: CASTSGTGGQETQFF. CDR3 coding DNA: TGTGCCAGCACCTCCGGGACAGGGGGACAAGAGACCCAGTTCTTC.

This clonotype was seen repeatedly, ten times or more. This rearrangement joins TRBV12-3 or TRBV12-4 to TRBJ1-1; weak D call: TRBD1 (5 bases). Trimming removed 6 bases at V and 1 base at J, with 9 bases between. The CDR3 contains 13 residues. Here the CDR3 reads CASRGRGNTEAFF. The CDR3 nucleotides read TGTGCCAGCAGGGGGCGGGGGAACACTGAAGCTTTCTTT.

This clonotype was detected ten times or more. The CDR3 region is CASSLGGPYRGTQYF. The CDR3 bases are TGTGCCAGCAGCTTAGGGGGCCCATATCGGGGTACGCAGTATTTT. This chain links TRBV11-3 with TRBJ2-3; either TRBD1 or TRBD2 may supply D (5 bases each). V lost 1 base, J lost 8 bases, and 16 bases lay in between. The CDR3 is made up of 15 amino acids. Germline V gene sequence: CDR1 SGHNT, CDR2 YENEEA.

This clonotype was counted ten times or more. The chain links TRBV28 to TRBJ1-5; 8 bases line up with TRBD1. The J segment lost 3 bases and the V segment lost 3 bases, leaving 4 bases of the junction unmatched. The germline V gene has CDR1 MDHEN and CDR2 SYDVKM. There are 15 residues in the CDR3. Here the CDR3 DNA reads TGTGCCAGCAGTTTCGGGCAGGGGGCCAATCAGCCCCAGCATTTT. Amino acid sequence: CASSFGQGANQPQHF. The full variable domain, rest sourced from reference TRBV28 and TRBJ1-5, is DVKVTQSSRYLVKRTGEKVFLECVQDMDHENMFWYRQDPGLGLRLIYFSYDVKMKEKGDIPEGYSVSREKKERFSLILESASTNQTSMYLCASSFGQGANQPQHFGDGTRLSIL.

This clonotype was seen only a few times. The rearrangement joins TRBV29-1 to TRBJ2-1, with D perhaps TRBD1 or TRBD2 (5 bases each). V was cut by 2 bases and J by 7 bases, with 15 bases left in between. This CDR3 contains 14 residues. Germline CDR1 reads SQVTM; CDR2 reads ANQGSEA. The CDR3 nucleotides are TGCAGCGTTGAACCCTCGAGGGGTGGGAATGAGCAGTTCTTC. Translated, it gives CSVEPSRGGNEQFF.

This clonotype was detected many times. This sequence joins TRBV20-1 and TRBJ1-1, with 10 bases lining up with TRBD1. This CDR3 has 14 amino acids. The germline V gene encodes CDR1 DFQATT and CDR2 SNEGSKA (reference sequence). After removal of 6 bases from V and 5 bases from J, the junction contained 9 bases not matched to a gene. The CDR3 reads CSARQGALETEAFF. The CDR3, as DNA: TGCAGTGCCCGACAGGGGGCGCTGGAAACTGAAGCTTTCTTT.

This clonotype was observed many times. The V call is TRBV11-3, the J call TRBJ2-5; perhaps TRBD1 as D (5 bases). From germline, CDR1 is SGHNT and CDR2 YENEEA. This CDR3 comprises 14 residues. V lost 5 bases and J 5 bases, leaving 15 bases between the germline ends. The CDR3 is CASSASREYETQYF. The CDR3 DNA follows: TGTGCCAGCAGCGCCTCCAGGGAATACGAGACCCAGTACTTC.

This clonotype came up many times. The J gene is TRBJ2-7, the V gene TRBV7-9; 9 bases are shared with TRBD1. This CDR3 is 14 amino acids long. Germline CDR1 reads SEHNR; CDR2 reads FQNEAQ (reference sequence). J was trimmed by 4 bases and V by 5 bases; bases with no gene match: 6. Here the CDR3 DNA reads TGTGCCAGCAGCCCCCGGACAGGGGAATACGAGCAGTACTTC. Translating it yields CASSPRTGEYEQYF.

This clonotype was counted ten times or more. DNA for the CDR3: TGTGCCAGCAGTGAAGCGGTCCGGACTGTTGTGCCCTACGAGCAGTACTTC. Protein sequence: CASSEAVRTVVPYEQYF. This chain uses TRBV6-1 with TRBJ2-7; tentative D call: TRBD2 (5 bases). The CDR3 extends over 17 amino acids. Germline lookup yields CDR1 MNHNS and CDR2 SASEGT. V gave up 0 bases and J gave up 2 bases, with 17 bases separating them.

This clonotype has a count of ten or more. J is TRBJ2-1 and V is TRBV7-8, with 10 bases aligning to TRBD2. The CDR3 sequence is 16 residues long. The V and J ends lost 1 base and 8 bases, in that order; junction bases with no gene match: 8. Germline CDR1 reads SGHVS; CDR2 reads FQNEAQ. The CDR3 sequence is CASSLGSGRLLDEQFF. For the CDR3, the DNA is TGTGCCAGCAGCTTAGGTAGCGGGAGGCTTTTGGATGAGCAGTTCTTC.

This clonotype has more than one count but fewer than ten. This chain connects TRBV9 to TRBJ2-3; possible D gene TRBD2, 6 bases. The CDR3 runs 15 residues. CDR1 SGDLS and CDR2 YYNGEE come from the germline V gene. The V end lost 5 bases, the J end lost 4 bases, and 17 bases lay between the germline ends. As DNA, the CDR3 is TGTGCCAGCAGAGAAGCGGGCGTTTACTCAGATACGCAGTATTTT. This encodes CASREAGVYSDTQYF.

In this sample, this clonotype turned up many times. The chain couples TRBV12-3 or TRBV12-4 to TRBJ2-7, with 7 nucleotides matching TRBD2. Trimming at V came to 6 bases and at J to 2 bases, leaving 10 bases not matched to a gene. CDR3 length equals 15 residues. The CDR3 DNA reads as TGTGCCAGCAGCCCTGTGCGGGAGATGACCTACGAGCAGTACTTC. Translation gives CASSPVREMTYEQYF.

The chain uses TRBV4-1 and TRBJ1-2; possible D gene TRBD1, 5 bases. Trimming took 0 bases from V and 7 from J, leaving 9 bases between them. This CDR3 region has 13 residues. The germline gives CDR1 MGHRA, CDR2 YSYEKL. The DNA of the CDR3 is TGCGCCAGCAGCCAAGATCTGACAGCTGGCTACACCTTC. This sequence encodes CASSQDLTAGYTF.

This clonotype came up a few times. This chain joins TRBV19 and TRBJ2-7; D is perhaps TRBD2 (7 bases). Trimming took 6 bases from V and 4 from J, leaving 16 bases between them. The CDR3 totals 14 residues. CDR1 is LNHDA, CDR2 SQIVND, per germline (reference sequence). The chain's CDR3 is CASSPKGGGYEQYF. For the CDR3, the DNA is TGTGCCAGTAGCCCCAAGGGAGGGGGATACGAGCAGTACTTC.

This clonotype was recorded many times. The chain uses TRBV7-9 and TRBJ2-5; D gene ambiguous. This CDR3 has 14 residues. Trimming took off 1 base at V and 5 bases at J, with 11 bases between the two ends. CDR1 SEHNR and CDR2 FQNEAQ come from the germline V gene (reference sequence). The CDR3, as DNA: TGTGCCAGCAGCTTAGTGGGTCCAAGCGAGACCCAGTACTTC. It translates to CASSLVGPSETQYF.

The chain has TRBV19 and TRBJ2-7, with a possible D match to TRBD1 (5 bases). Germline V CDR1 and CDR2: LNHDA, SQIVND (reference sequence). V lost 3 bases and J lost 2, with 14 bases in between. The CDR3 is made up of 15 amino acids. CDR3 sequence reads: CASSIRWQGPYEQYF. CDR3 DNA: TGTGCCAGTAGTATCAGGTGGCAGGGCCCCTACGAGCAGTACTTC.

This clonotype was counted only a few times. The rearrangement joins TRBV19 to TRBJ1-1, with D perhaps matching TRBD1 (6 bases). This CDR3 region has 13 residues. From germline, CDR1 is LNHDA and CDR2 SQIVND (reference sequence). V lost 1 base and J 3 bases, leaving 6 bases between the germline ends. CDR3 bases: TGTGCCAGTAGTATAGCAGGGGACACTGAAGCTTTCTTT. It encodes CASSIAGDTEAFF. Full variable domain (outside the CDR3, taken from reference TRBV19 and TRBJ1-1): DGGITQSPKYLFRKEGQNVTLSCEQNLNHDAMYWYRQDPGQGLRLIYYSQIVNDFQKGDIAEGYSVSREKKESFPLTVTSAQKNPTAFYLCASSIAGDTEAFFGQGTRLTVV.

The J gene is TRBJ1-6, the V gene TRBV5-5, with D perhaps matching TRBD1 (6 bases). This CDR3 is 15 amino acids long. Germline CDR1 is SGHKS and CDR2 is YYEKEE (reference sequence). Trimming left V 1 base short and J 7 bases short, with 12 bases between. The CDR3 region is CASSLWYRENSPLHF. The CDR3 coding sequence is TGTGCCAGCAGCTTGTGGTACAGGGAGAATTCACCCCTCCACTTT.

This clonotype was recorded many times. This chain connects TRBV11-2 to TRBJ2-3; D is perhaps TRBD1 (5 bases). CDR1 is SGHAT, CDR2 FQNNGV, per germline. This CDR3 region has 16 residues. The ends were cut back, 1 base at V and 1 base at J, with 12 bases in the middle. The CDR3, as DNA: TGTGCCAGCAGCTTAGTTCAGGGTGTTGGCACAGATACGCAGTATTTT. Translating gives CASSLVQGVGTDTQYF.

This clonotype was observed many times. The chain couples TRBV30 to TRBJ2-2; D unclear. Germline V lookup: CDR1 GTSNPN, CDR2 SVGIG (reference sequence). This CDR3 comprises 14 residues. Trimming removed 3 bases at V and 7 bases at J, with 15 bases between. DNA for the CDR3: TGTGCCTGGAGGCCCCTGTTGGCGTACGGGGAGCTGTTTTTT. It yields the protein CAWRPLLAYGELFF. Full variable domain (remainder filled in from reference TRBV30 and TRBJ2-2): SQTIHQWPATLVQPVGSPLSLECTVEGTSNPNLYWYRQAAGRGLQLLFYSVGIGQISSEVPQNLSASRPQDRQFILSSKKLLLSDSGFYLCAWRPLLAYGELFFGEGSRLTVL.

The genes are TRBV7-9 and TRBJ1-6, with D possibly being TRBD1 (5 bases). Germline V lookup: CDR1 SEHNR, CDR2 FQNEAQ (reference sequence). The ends were cut back, 7 bases at V and 8 bases at J, with 18 bases in the middle. The CDR3 covers 15 residues. CDR3 nucleotides: TGTGCCAGCAACACTGGGGCAAGCCAGGATTCACCCCTCCACTTT. As protein: CASNTGASQDSPLHF. Complete variable domain (other parts from reference TRBV7-9 and TRBJ1-6): DTGVSQNPRHKITKRGQNVTFRCDPISEHNRLYWYRQTLGQGPEFLTYFQNEAQLEKSRLLSDRFSAERPKGSFSTLEIQRTEQGDSAMYLCASNTGASQDSPLHFGNGTRLTVT.

This clonotype was observed many times. As DNA, the CDR3 is TGTGCCAGCAGCCGCGGGACGAGACTGAAGCCGGGACGCGAGCAGTACTTC. This encodes CASSRGTRLKPGREQYF. V is TRBV28 and J is TRBJ2-7; D is perhaps TRBD2 (6 bases). CDR1 and CDR2 from the germline V gene are MDHEN and SYDVKM. Trimming took off 6 bases at V and 6 bases at J, with 27 bases between the two ends. The CDR3 is made up of 17 amino acids.